A selection of T cell receptor beta chains follows, all from one sample in a study of shared clonotypes between healthy human individuals. The method was immunoSEQ multiplex PCR; TCRdb's version includes in-frame clones alone and lacks a portion of them. Seen here are about 1.5 million clones, 96% observed once, and the top ten hold 1% to 1.5%. Sequenced: naive CD4+ T cells sorted from blood. The receptors were gathered from a man between 25 and 39 years old in good health. CDR3s include the opening cysteine and the closing phenylalanine or tryptophan. The D gene is left open where the match is weak. Clone size is stated in some rows and not others, as once, few, many or a class when expanded.

D,size,V,J,length,CDR3,DNA
.,.,TRBV11-3,TRBJ2-7,15,CASSLGRGSSYEQYF,TGTGCCAGCAGCTTAGGTAGAGGGAGCTCCTACGAGCAGTACTTC
.,.,TRBV18,TRBJ2-1,16,CASSPLTGSSYNEQFF,TGTGCCAGCTCACCGCTGACCGGGAGCTCCTACAATGAGCAGTTCTTC
TRBD2,.,TRBV6-6,TRBJ2-7,16,CASRPKSSGSSYEQYF,TGTGCCAGCAGACCAAAGTCTAGCGGGAGCTCCTACGAGCAGTACTTC
.,.,TRBV9,TRBJ2-3,15,CASSVVASGTDTQYF,TGTGCCAGCAGCGTAGTGGCTAGCGGCACAGATACGCAGTATTTT
TRBD2,.,TRBV7-3,TRBJ2-1,15,CASSFTLGGSDEQFF,TGTGCCAGCAGCTTCACTCTCGGCGGGAGCGATGAGCAGTTCTTC
TRBD1,.,TRBV4-3,TRBJ1-2,16,CASSRHQGAALYGYTF,TGCGCCAGCAGCCGGCATCAGGGGGCAGCCCTCTATGGCTACACCTTC
.,.,TRBV4-1,TRBJ2-3,16,CASSPGEVRTRDTQYF,TGCGCCAGCAGCCCTGGGGAGGTTCGGACGCGTGATACGCAGTATTTT
.,.,TRBV7-3,TRBJ2-2,17,CASSLTFADTNTGELFF,TGTGCCAGCAGCTTAACCTTTGCAGATACGAACACCGGGGAGCTGTTTTTT
TRBD1,.,TRBV5-1,TRBJ1-6,15,CASSFDRGGNSPLHF,TGCGCCAGCAGTTTTGACAGGGGTGGGAATTCACCCCTCCACTTT
.,.,TRBV7-6,TRBJ2-1,15,CASSLADGRDNEQFF,TGTGCCAGCAGCTTAGCGGACGGGAGAGATAATGAGCAGTTCTTC
.,.,TRBV27,TRBJ1-2,17,CASSLSHQGPLSYGYTF,TGTGCCAGCAGTTTATCGCACCAGGGACCCCTATCCTATGGCTACACCTTC
.,.,TRBV10-3,TRBJ2-7,12,CAIGPSSYEQYF,TGTGCCATCGGCCCTAGCTCCTACGAGCAGTACTTC
.,.,TRBV10-1,TRBJ2-3,14,CASSESSGTDTQYF,TGCGCCAGCAGTGAGTCCAGTGGCACAGATACGCAGTATTTT
TRBD2,.,TRBV11-3,TRBJ2-5,12,CASSRGGETQYF,TGTGCCAGCAGCCGGGGGGGAGAGACCCAGTACTTC
.,.,TRBV19,TRBJ2-3,11,CASSIEDTQYF,TGTGCCAGTAGTATAGAAGATACGCAGTATTTT
.,.,TRBV9,TRBJ1-1,13,CASSARMNTEAFF,TGTGCCAGCAGCGCGCGTATGAACACTGAAGCTTTCTTT
.,.,TRBV9,TRBJ1-1,15,CASSAHSGGDTEAFF,TGTGCCAGCAGCGCCCACAGTGGGGGTGACACTGAAGCTTTCTTT
.,.,TRBV6-5,TRBJ2-3,15,CASTRDALNTDTQYF,TGTGCCAGCACTCGGGACGCCTTAAACACAGATACGCAGTATTTT
.,.,TRBV5-1,TRBJ2-7,13,CASSLLSSYEQYF,TGCGCCAGCAGCTTGCTGTCGTCATACGAGCAGTACTTC
TRBD2,.,TRBV18,TRBJ2-7,17,CASSPGLAGEVSYEQYF,TGTGCCAGCTCACCAGGACTAGCGGGAGAGGTCTCCTACGAGCAGTACTTC
.,.,TRBV5-6,TRBJ2-2,13,CASSPSTYGELFF,TGTGCCAGCAGCCCCAGCACTTACGGGGAGCTGTTTTTT
TRBD2,.,TRBV7-3,TRBJ2-2,17,CASSLIAGGPTTGELFF,TGTGCCAGCAGCTTAATCGCGGGAGGGCCGACAACCGGGGAGCTGTTTTTT
.,.,TRBV5-4,TRBJ1-2,15,CASSQRGVANYGYTF,TGTGCCAGCAGCCAGAGGGGGGTTGCTAACTATGGCTACACCTTC
.,.,TRBV20-1,TRBJ2-1,11,CSATTYNEQFF,TGCAGTGCTACGACGTACAATGAGCAGTTCTTC
.,.,TRBV18,TRBJ2-5,14,CASSPSSGGETQYF,TGTGCCAGCTCACCATCCTCAGGCGGAGAGACCCAGTACTTC
.,.,TRBV5-5,TRBJ2-7,14,CASSFGPGGYEQYF,.
TRBD2,.,TRBV5-8,TRBJ2-1,18,CASSLADGGRGLRNEQFF,TGTGCCAGCAGCTTGGCCGATGGCGGGAGGGGGCTACGGAATGAGCAGTTCTTC
.,.,TRBV21-1,TRBJ2-3,19,CASSKAALAGGPSSDTQYF,TGTGCCAGCAGCAAAGCGGCACTAGCGGGAGGGCCGTCTTCAGATACGCAGTATTTT
.,.,TRBV18,TRBJ2-2,15,CASSLAATPTGELFF,TGTGCCAGCTCGCTGGCCGCGACCCCCACCGGGGAGCTGTTTTTT
.,.,TRBV5-6,TRBJ1-1,17,CASSLLVGMNRDTEAFF,TGTGCCAGCAGCTTGCTGGTGGGCATGAATAGGGACACTGAAGCTTTCTTT
.,few,TRBV18,TRBJ2-2,15,CASSPRTANTGELFF,TGTGCCAGCTCACCAAGGACAGCGAACACCGGGGAGCTGTTTTTT
.,.,TRBV29-1,TRBJ2-1,11,CSVSTLNEQFF,TGCAGCGTGTCGACACTCAATGAGCAGTTCTTC